The 13 T cell receptor beta chains reported below all come from one sample, sequenced in a study of blood T cell repertoires in COVID-19. The protocol was immunoSEQ multiplex PCR, while the TCRdb copy is restricted to in-frame clones and leaves out a portion. The repertoire holds roughly 260,000 clones, with nearly 90% as singletons. The source material was peripheral blood. The receptors originated from a middle-aged woman who had recovered from COVID-19.

The V call is TRBV30, the J call TRBJ2-3; D call uncertain. This CDR3 spans 15 amino acids. Between the trimmed V and J ends, which lost 0 bases and 0 bases, there was a span of 10 bases. Germline V gene sequence: CDR1 GTSNPN, CDR2 SVGIG (reference sequence). DNA for the CDR3: TGTGCCTGGAGTGTACTGTACCTTAGCACAGATACGCAGTATTTT. This codes for CAWSVLYLSTDTQYF.

This chain joins TRBV18 and TRBJ2-3; TRBD1 matches 8 bases. Germline trimming cut 0 bases from V and 4 bases from J; bases unmatched to any gene: 9. Germline CDR1 KGHSH, CDR2 LQKENI. This CDR3 spans 17 amino acids. DNA for the CDR3: TGTGCCAGCTCACCACCGGGATTAACAGGGGGAGCAGATACGCAGTATTTT. Translation gives CASSPPGLTGGADTQYF.

The chain carries TRBV7-8 and TRBJ2-4, with 7 bases matching TRBD1. The J segment lost 1 base and the V segment lost 1 base, leaving 4 bases of the junction unmatched. Per germline, CDR1 SGHVS and CDR2 FQNEAQ. The CDR3 has 16 amino acids. CDR3 amino acids: CASSLVGRGAKNIQYF. The DNA of the CDR3 is TGTGCCAGCAGCTTAGTAGGCAGGGGGGCCAAAAACATTCAGTACTTC.

This chain links TRBV24-1 with TRBJ2-7; the D gene is possibly TRBD2 (7 bases). There are 14 residues in the CDR3. Germline lookup yields CDR1 KGHDR and CDR2 SFDVKD. Trimming removed 5 bases at V and 5 bases at J, with 15 bases between. As DNA, the CDR3 is TGTGCCACCAGTGGGGAGGGGGGGAAGAACGAGCAGTACTTC. This encodes CATSGEGGKNEQYF.

The rearrangement joins TRBV19 to TRBJ2-1; 14 bases are shared with TRBD2. CDR1 and CDR2 (germline): LNHDA, SQIVND (reference sequence). There are 18 residues in the CDR3. The V and J ends lost 5 bases and 7 bases, in that order; junction bases with no gene match: 13. Here the CDR3 reads CASSSRTSGGSSTNEQFF. CDR3 nucleotide sequence: TGTGCCAGTAGTTCCCGGACTAGCGGGGGGAGCTCGACGAATGAGCAGTTCTTC. The variable domain in full, with the rest retrieved from reference TRBV19 and TRBJ2-1, is DGGITQSPKYLFRKEGQNVTLSCEQNLNHDAMYWYRQDPGQGLRLIYYSQIVNDFQKGDIAEGYSVSREKKESFPLTVTSAQKNPTAFYLCASSSRTSGGSSTNEQFFGPGTRLTVL.

The rearrangement uses TRBV7-2 and TRBJ1-2; D might be TRBD1 (5 bases). V was clipped by 2 bases and J by 7 bases, with 11 bases between them. Germline lookup yields CDR1 SGHTA and CDR2 FQGNSA. The CDR3 consists of 13 residues. The CDR3 DNA reads as TGTGCCAGCAGCTTATGGGGCGGGGGTGGCTACACCTTC. Protein product: CASSLWGGGGYTF.

This clone was seen only once. This chain connects TRBV18 to TRBJ1-5; weak D call: TRBD1 (6 bases). The germline V and J ends were trimmed by 2 bases and 5 bases, with 10 bases remaining between them. Germline V gene sequence: CDR1 KGHSH, CDR2 LQKENI. The CDR3 consists of 14 residues. The CDR3 here is CASSPMAGDQPQHF. For the CDR3, the DNA is TGTGCCAGCTCACCAATGGCAGGGGATCAGCCCCAGCATTTT.

The chain recombines TRBV6-6 with TRBJ2-6, with 8 bases aligning to TRBD1. After removal of 5 bases from V and 8 bases from J, the junction contained 11 bases not matched to a gene. Germline V gives CDR1 MNHNY, CDR2 SVGAGI (reference sequence). The CDR3 sequence is 16 residues long. The CDR3 protein is CASSGRTGLMTNVLTF. The CDR3 DNA reads TGTGCCAGCAGTGGAAGGACAGGGCTAATGACCAACGTCCTGACTTTC.

The chain is built from TRBV5-4 and TRBJ2-4, with D tentatively TRBD1 (6 bases). Trimming took off 4 bases at V and 4 bases at J, with 12 bases between the two ends. Germline-derived CDR1 and CDR2 are SGHNT and YYREEE (reference sequence). The CDR3 has 14 residues. The CDR3 bases are TGTGCCAGCAGCGCAGGACAGAGTAAAAACATTCAGTACTTC. Translation gives CASSAGQSKNIQYF. Supplemented by reference TRBV5-4 and TRBJ2-4, the full variable domain reads ETGVTQSPTHLIKTRGQQVTLRCSSQSGHNTVSWYQQALGQGPQFIFQYYREEENGRGNFPPRFSGLQFPNYSSELNVNALELDDSALYLCASSAGQSKNIQYFGAGTRLSVL.

The J gene is TRBJ2-5, the V gene TRBV9; D might be TRBD1 (6 bases). The CDR3 has 14 amino acids. CDR1 and CDR2 (germline): SGDLS, YYNGEE. The germline V and J ends were trimmed by 1 base and 2 bases, with 9 bases remaining between them. CDR3 amino acids: CASSVSDRQETQYF. The CDR3, as DNA: TGTGCCAGCAGCGTATCGGACAGACAAGAGACCCAGTACTTC. Complete variable domain (other parts from reference TRBV9 and TRBJ2-5): DSGVTQTPKHLITATGQRVTLRCSPRSGDLSVYWYQQSLDQGLQFLIQYYNGEERAKGNILERFSAQQFPDLHSELNLSSLELGDSALYFCASSVSDRQETQYFGPGTRLLVL.

This chain joins TRBV5-4 and TRBJ2-7; a possible D gene is TRBD1 (6 bases). The V end was cut by 0 bases, the J end by 1 base, with 8 bases between. The CDR3 totals 14 residues. CDR1 and CDR2 from the germline V gene are SGHNT and YYREEE (reference sequence). The CDR3 sequence: CASSLDRASYEQYF. CDR3 in DNA: TGTGCCAGCAGCTTGGACAGGGCATCCTACGAGCAGTACTTC.

V is TRBV14 and J is TRBJ1-1; tentative D call: TRBD1 (5 bases). The CDR3 contains 15 residues. Germline-derived CDR1 and CDR2 are SGHDN and FVKESK. V was clipped by 7 bases and J by 2 bases, with 17 bases between them. The CDR3 loop is CASNVLGQANTEAFF. DNA of the CDR3: TGTGCCAGCAACGTCTTGGGGCAGGCCAACACTGAAGCTTTCTTT.

CDR3 nucleotides: TGTGCCAGCAGCCCTCAGACTAGCGGGTACTCCTACGAGCAGTACTTC. Translation gives CASSPQTSGYSYEQYF. V and J are TRBV7-8 and TRBJ2-7; TRBD2 matches at 10 bases. CDR1 is SGHVS, CDR2 FQNEAQ, per germline. V lost 5 bases and J lost 0; bases outside the gene matches: 7. The CDR3 loop spans 16 amino acids.